The present T cell receptor beta chain was sequenced within a study of regulatory T cells in long-lasting Graves disease. As for the study in general: Those with persistent Graves' disease had received antithyroid drugs for over 5 years with positive TSH receptor antibodies.

Study-wide results and limits: Few sampled subjects may have lowered accuracy.

Arm-PCR with iRepertoire HTBI primers amplified the CDR3 regions for these TCR beta libraries. MiXCR, applied by TCRdb to the multiplex PCR reads, yields one record per CDR3 protein. The sample lists about 450,000 distinct CDR3 sequences, 23% occurring once. To note about this clonotype: Its antigen remains unknown. A read error is the likely source, as a far larger clone sits one nucleotide away. Given the absence of the conserved phenylalanine or tryptophan at the CDR3 end, a read error is likely.

Time point specified: persistent/refractory GD, antithyroid drugs over 5 years with positive TRAb. Making the TCR library involved RNA that had been extracted from PBMCs. Germline lookup yields CDR1 MNHGY and CDR2 SVAAGI. V was pared by 3 bases and J by 9 bases, with 14 bases between. The CDR3 extends over 14 amino acids. This clonotype was obtained from a female donor with Graves disease. This sequence joins TRBV6-9 and TRBJ1-4; D remains ambiguous. Specimen: peripheral blood mononuclear cells (PBMCs), collected when the disease was refractory, from a patient treated with antithyroid drugs. The CDR3 DNA reads as TGTGCCAGCAGTTACCAGGCAGTACAGAAAAAACTGTTTTCT. This sequence encodes CASSYQAVQKKLFS.